Listed here are 12 T cell receptor beta chains from one sample, sequenced in a study of blood T cell repertoires in COVID-19. Data came from immunoSEQ multiplex PCR; TCRdb stores just in-frame clones and leaves some out. This sample yields around 260,000 clones, of which approximately 81% are seen a single time; approximately 4% belongs to the top ten. The sequencing input was peripheral blood. All receptors come from a man between 60 and 75 years old with acute or convalescent COVID-19.

As concerns this clone: An end of the junction does not agree with germline; a read error may underlie this. V is TRBV5-1 and J is TRBJ1-3; no definite D call. This CDR3 region has 14 residues. CDR1 and CDR2 from the germline V gene are SGHRS and YFSETQ. Here the CDR3 DNA reads TGCGCCAGCAGCTTGTACGGGTCTGGGAACACCATATATTTT. Translated, it gives CASSLYGSGNTIYF.

This chain joins TRBV6-2 or TRBV6-3 and TRBJ1-6; 9 bases agree with TRBD1. V was pared by 4 bases and J by 11 bases, with 3 bases of the junction left unmatched. The CDR3 runs to 13 residues. The germline V gene encodes CDR1 MNHEY and CDR2 SVGEGT. The CDR3 DNA reads as TGTGCCAGCAGTTTTACAGGGGGCACACCCCTCCACTTT. This sequence encodes CASSFTGGTPLHF.

The chain is built from TRBV4-2 and TRBJ2-4; TRBD2 agrees at 11 bases. V lost 0 bases and J lost 10; bases outside the gene matches: 11. The germline CDR1 and CDR2 sequences are LGHNA and YNFKEQ. The CDR3 spans 17 residues. The CDR3 loop reads CASSQEIAGGRMGIQYF. Here the CDR3 DNA reads TGTGCCAGCAGCCAAGAAATAGCGGGGGGGCGGATGGGAATTCAGTACTTC.

The chain is built from TRBV27 and TRBJ1-4; D possibly corresponds to TRBD1 (6 bases). CDR3 length: 13 residues. The V gene lost 1 base and the J gene lost 8 bases, with 8 bases spanning the gap. Germline CDR1 MNHEY, CDR2 SMNVEV (reference sequence). The DNA for the CDR3 is TGTGCCAGCAGTTTATTGCAGGGGGAAAAACTGTTTTTT. Its translation is CASSLLQGEKLFF.

This rearrangement joins TRBV7-6 to TRBJ2-5; 7 positions match TRBD2. Germline V lookup: CDR1 SGHVS, CDR2 FNYEAQ. CDR3 length equals 16 residues. The trim removed 0 bases at V and 9 bases at J, leaving 13 bases unmatched. The CDR3 here is CASSLAPAGPRGAQYF. The CDR3 nucleotides read TGTGCCAGCAGCTTAGCGCCAGCGGGGCCCCGAGGGGCCCAGTACTTC.

The CDR3 bases are TGTGCCAGCAGCCAAGATGGCCCAGGAGGGCCTCGGGGAGATACGCAGTATTTT. Protein: CASSQDGPGGPRGDTQYF. The chain recombines TRBV4-2 with TRBJ2-3, with D possibly matching TRBD2 (6 bases). CDR3 length: 18 residues. The germline CDR1 and CDR2 sequences are LGHNA and YNFKEQ. Trimming removed 0 bases at V and 5 bases at J, with 21 bases between.

The CDR3 bases are TGTGCCAGCAGCAGCTACGGGACAGGGGGTAACGAGCAGTACTTC. Protein: CASSSYGTGGNEQYF. This chain uses TRBV9 with TRBJ2-7; 11 bases fit TRBD1. This CDR3 is 15 amino acids long. With V trimmed by 4 bases and J by 5 bases, 8 bases remained unmatched. CDR1 SGDLS and CDR2 YYNGEE come from the germline V gene.

This chain uses TRBV19 with TRBJ2-1; 8 positions match TRBD2. The CDR3 runs to 15 residues. Germline values: CDR1 LNHDA, CDR2 SQIVND (reference sequence). Trimming took 5 bases from V and 9 from J; bases not matched to a gene: 12. CDR3 region: CASSPLAGGLIEQFF. The CDR3 nucleotides are TGTGCCAGTAGTCCCCTCGCGGGGGGTCTCATTGAGCAGTTCTTC.

The chain is built from TRBV18 and TRBJ2-5; weak D call: TRBD2 (5 bases). V gave up 2 bases and J gave up 5 bases, with 15 bases separating them. Germline-derived CDR1 and CDR2 are KGHSH and LQKENI. This CDR3 comprises 15 residues. The CDR3 spells CASSPESRRRETQYF. The DNA of the CDR3 is TGTGCCAGCTCACCAGAATCGCGGAGGCGGGAGACCCAGTACTTC.

The V call is TRBV5-4, the J call TRBJ2-1, with 7 bases matching TRBD2. The ends lost 4 bases at V and 4 bases at J; junction bases unmatched: 14. Germline V lookup: CDR1 SGHNT, CDR2 YYREEE (reference sequence). The length of the CDR3 is 17 residues. In DNA, the CDR3 is TGTGCCAGCAGCATGGGGGGAGGGTCGATAGATTACAATGAGCAGTTCTTC. This codes for CASSMGGGSIDYNEQFF.

V and J are TRBV7-2 and TRBJ2-3; 7 bases align to TRBD2. V lost 2 bases and J lost 2; bases outside the gene matches: 7. Germline V gene data show CDR1 as SGHTA and CDR2 as FQGNSA. This CDR3 comprises 16 residues. The CDR3 loop reads CASSLWEGVFTDTQYF. The CDR3 DNA sequence: TGTGCCAGCAGCTTATGGGAGGGAGTTTTCACAGATACGCAGTATTTT. The whole variable domain, remainder taken from reference TRBV7-2 and TRBJ2-3, is GAGVSQSPSNKVTEKGKDVELRCDPISGHTALYWYRQSLGQGLEFLIYFQGNSAPDKSGLPSDRFSAERTGGSVSTLTIQRTQQEDSAVYLCASSLWEGVFTDTQYFGPGTRLTVL.

The chain uses TRBV29-1 and TRBJ2-1; 9 nucleotides match TRBD1. V lost 3 bases to trimming and J lost 2 bases; unmatched junction nucleotides: 5. This CDR3 region has 15 residues. CDR1 is SQVTM, CDR2 ANQGSEA, per germline. The CDR3 loop reads CSVEGTGTAYNEQFF. The CDR3 nucleotides read TGCAGCGTTGAGGGGACAGGGACTGCCTACAATGAGCAGTTCTTC.